These 21 T cell receptor beta chains share one sample of origin, sequenced in a study of T cells in Graves' hyperthyroidism and ophthalmopathy (dated by TCRdb to about 2019). Libraries came from multiplex PCR. The listed sequencing device is Illumina HiSeq 2000. TCR beta CDR3 regions were amplified from RNA transcripts. A first-round RT-PCR of the TCR CDR3 used the HTBI primer set with the Qiagen OneStep RT-PCR kit. TCRdb cleaned the public reads at Q25 with fastp, built clones with MiXCR and kept in-frame beta chains. Every entry covers one CDR3 protein and lists the most common genes and DNA from its rows. The sample table holds fewer than 550,000 distinct CDR3 sequences, of which 15% to 18% were seen once. The top ten clones comprise over 7.5% of the sample. Input material: blood. Receptor source: a woman younger than 30 with Graves' hyperthyroidism.

This clonotype was detected many times. The chain recombines TRBV6-1 with TRBJ2-3; perhaps D is TRBD1 or TRBD2 (5 bases each). This CDR3 has 15 amino acids. CDR1 is MNHNS and CDR2 is SASEGT in the germline V gene. The V end was cut by 4 bases, the J end by 6 bases, with 17 bases between. This CDR3 is CASSATGGSGDTQYF. DNA of the CDR3: TGTGCCAGCAGTGCCACAGGAGGAAGTGGGGATACGCAGTATTTT.

This clonotype was seen more than once but under ten times. Mismatch with germline at one junction end may stem from a read error. This rearrangement joins TRBV29-1 to TRBJ2-7; D perhaps matches TRBD1 (6 bases). Germline V gives CDR1 SQVTM, CDR2 ANQGSEA. There are 12 residues in the CDR3. CDR3 region: CSVEGQPYEQYF. As DNA, the CDR3 is TGCAGCGTAGAAGGACAGCCATACGAGCAGTACTTC.

This clonotype was detected only a few times. V is TRBV10-3 and J is TRBJ1-4; TRBD1 matches at 7 bases. The germline gives CDR1 ENHRY, CDR2 SYGVKD. The CDR3 contains 15 residues. The ends lost 5 bases at V and 7 bases at J; junction bases unmatched: 10. CDR3: CAISPNDRESEKLFF. For the CDR3, the DNA is TGTGCCATCAGTCCGAATGACAGGGAGAGTGAAAAACTGTTTTTT.

This clonotype was counted only a few times. The chain uses TRBV12-5 and TRBJ2-1; D remains ambiguous. Germline loops: CDR1 LGHNT, CDR2 FRNRAP. V gave up 3 bases and J gave up 5 bases, with 8 bases separating them. CDR3 length: 13 amino acids. CDR3 in DNA: TGTGCTAGTGGTTTCGCAGAAAACAATGAGCAGTTCTTC. It specifies CASGFAENNEQFF.

V is TRBV10-3 and J is TRBJ1-1; D is unresolved. Germline V gives CDR1 ENHRY, CDR2 SYGVKD. The CDR3 is 11 amino acids. The V gene lost 4 bases and the J gene lost 11 bases, with 11 bases spanning the gap. CDR3 nucleotide sequence: TGTGCCATCAGTGCCGGGGAGACGGCTTTCTTT. Protein product: CAISAGETAFF.

This clonotype was found many times. CDR3 loop: CASSPRGSVVNEQFF. The CDR3 DNA is TGTGCCAGCTCACCTCGGGGGAGTGTTGTTAATGAGCAGTTCTTC. The V and J genes are TRBV18 and TRBJ2-1; weak D call: TRBD2 (6 bases). The germline V gene encodes CDR1 KGHSH and CDR2 LQKENI. Trimming removed 3 bases at V and 7 bases at J, with 16 bases between. The CDR3 loop spans 15 amino acids.

About this clonotype itself: An end of the junction does not agree with germline; a read error may underlie this. V gene TRBV5-6 combines with J gene TRBJ2-5, with a possible D match to TRBD2 (6 bases). Germline V lookup: CDR1 SGHDT, CDR2 YYEEEE. The CDR3 runs to 16 residues. CDR3 loop: CVSSLSLGGWLETQYF. The CDR3 DNA follows: TGTGTCAGCAGCCTTTCTTTGGGGGGTTGGTTGGAGACCCAGTACTTC.

About this clonotype itself: One junction end does not reproduce the germline sequence, and a read error may be involved. The V gene is TRBV6-1, the J gene TRBJ2-7; TRBD1 matches 8 bases. Germline CDR1 is MNHNS and CDR2 is SASEGT. This CDR3 is 17 amino acids long. Here the CDR3 DNA reads TGTACCAGCAGCCACTATTCAACCGGACAGGGAATCTACGAGCAGTACTTC. Residues: CTSSHYSTGQGIYEQYF.

Ten or more counts support this clonotype. One junction end disagrees with the germline gene, perhaps due to a read error. V is TRBV15 and J is TRBJ2-1; weak D call: TRBD2 (5 bases). CDR1 is LNHNV and CDR2 is YYDKDF in the germline V gene (reference sequence). The CDR3 runs 13 residues. CDR3 sequence (DNA): TGTGCCACCAGCAGAGGAGGGTACAGTGAGCAGTTCTTC. Protein product: CATSRGGYSEQFF.

This clonotype was seen repeatedly, ten times or more. The CDR3 sequence: CSVTGPNYGYTF. DNA of the CDR3: TGCAGCGTGACAGGTCCTAACTATGGCTACACCTTC. This chain uses TRBV29-1 with TRBJ1-2, with D perhaps matching TRBD1 (6 bases). Deletions cut 6 bases from V and 0 bases from J, with 8 bases between. CDR3 length: 12 residues. The germline CDR1 and CDR2 sequences are SQVTM and ANQGSEA.

Many counts were recorded for this clonotype. The chain links TRBV11-3 to TRBJ1-1; the D is unclear. The CDR3 totals 12 residues. Trimming pared 3 bases from V and 8 bases from J, leaving 10 bases between. Per the germline V gene, CDR1 is SGHNT and CDR2 is YENEEA. The CDR3 reads CASSFVREEAFF. CDR3 nucleotides: TGTGCCAGCAGCTTTGTAAGAGAGGAAGCTTTCTTT.

The table lists this clonotype with many counts. A junction end diverges from the germline sequence, so it may reflect a read error. The chain recombines TRBV20-1 with TRBJ2-1, with D unresolved. CDR3 length equals 14 residues. The germline gives CDR1 DFQATT, CDR2 SNEGSKA (reference sequence). The DNA of the CDR3 is TGCAGCGCTAGAGATATCCGGTCCGACAATGAGCAGTTCTTC. It is translated as CSARDIRSDNEQFF.

The chain couples TRBV27 to TRBJ2-5; 12 bases line up with TRBD2. Per the germline V gene, CDR1 is MNHEY and CDR2 is SMNVEV (reference sequence). With V trimmed by 7 bases and J by 5 bases, 8 bases remained unmatched. The CDR3 totals 15 residues. CDR3 bases: TGTGCCAGCAACGGACTAGCGGGAAGTAGGGAGACCCAGTACTTC. The encoded protein is CASNGLAGSRETQYF.

This clonotype was seen at least ten times. CDR3: CASSRSGYSLGYTF. The DNA for the CDR3 is TGTGCCAGCAGCCGGAGCGGGTACAGTCTAGGCTACACCTTC. The chain recombines TRBV14 with TRBJ1-2; D gene uncertain. Germline CDR1 and CDR2: SGHDN and FVKESK. CDR3 size: 14 residues. Trimming removed 4 bases from V and 8 bases from J, with 17 bases in between.

This clonotype was seen at least ten times. The chain carries TRBV20-1 and TRBJ2-3; D not certain. Trimming shortened V by 3 bases and J by 1 base, and 14 bases separated the two germline ends. Looked up from germline, CDR1 is DFQATT and CDR2 is SNEGSKA (reference sequence). CDR3 length: 15 amino acids. The DNA of the CDR3 is TGCAGTGCTAGTGGTCGGAAGTCAGGCACAGATACGCAGTATTTT. The encoded protein is CSASGRKSGTDTQYF.

This clonotype has a handful of counts. This chain joins TRBV3-1 and TRBJ2-1; 12 nucleotides align to TRBD2. J gave up 8 bases and V 4 bases, and 6 bases lay outside the gene matches. Looked up from germline, CDR1 is LGHDT and CDR2 is YNNKEL (reference sequence). This CDR3 is built from 15 residues. The CDR3 protein is CASSPGLAGRDEQFF. CDR3 DNA: TGTGCCAGCAGCCCCGGACTAGCGGGAAGGGATGAGCAGTTCTTC.

There are many counts of this clonotype. The CDR3 spells CASSWSRGTYEQYF. The CDR3 bases are TGTGCCAGCAGTTGGAGCAGGGGAACCTACGAGCAGTACTTC. The chain couples TRBV28 to TRBJ2-7; perhaps TRBD1 as D (6 bases). Deletions cut 4 bases from V and 2 bases from J, with 12 bases between. CDR3 length equals 14 residues. Germline V gene lookup returns CDR1 MDHEN and CDR2 SYDVKM. Based on the CDR3 plus reference TRBV28 and TRBJ2-7, the full variable domain is DVKVTQSSRYLVKRTGEKVFLECVQDMDHENMFWYRQDPGLGLRLIYFSYDVKMKEKGDIPEGYSVSREKKERFSLILESASTNQTSMYLCASSWSRGTYEQYFGPGTRLTVT.

The rearrangement uses TRBV27 and TRBJ1-4, with D hard to call. Germline V gene lookup returns CDR1 MNHEY and CDR2 SMNVEV (reference sequence). V lost 5 bases to trimming and J lost 8 bases, with 15 bases between them. There are 14 residues in the CDR3. CDR3 bases: TGTGCCAGCAGTCCTCTCTCAGGAGGGGAAAAACTGTTTTTT. It specifies CASSPLSGGEKLFF. Full variable domain (outside the CDR3, taken from reference TRBV27 and TRBJ1-4): EAQVTQNPRYLITVTGKKLTVTCSQNMNHEYMSWYRQDPGLGLRQIYYSMNVEVTDKGDVPEGYKVSRKEKRNFPLILESPSPNQTSLYFCASSPLSGGEKLFFGSGTQLSVL.

Concerning this clonotype: With a much larger clone just one base away, this may be a read error. The chain employs TRBV12-3 or TRBV12-4 and TRBJ1-2; unclear D gene. The CDR3 has 12 residues. CDR3 nucleotide sequence: TGTGTCAGCAGTTTTCCCCGCTATGGCTACACCTTC. The encoded protein is CVSSFPRYGYTF.

This clonotype was recorded at least ten times. This chain joins TRBV12-3 or TRBV12-4 and TRBJ2-3; TRBD2 agrees at 7 bases. This CDR3 has 13 residues. V trimming: 4 bases; J trimming: 4 bases; junction bases outside the gene matches: 2. CDR3 protein: CASSSGGSDTQYF. The CDR3 DNA sequence: TGTGCCAGCAGTTCCGGGGGGTCAGATACGCAGTATTTT.

This clonotype appeared many times. The chain recombines TRBV6-2 or TRBV6-3 with TRBJ2-7, with 10 bases aligning to TRBD2. The V segment lost 7 bases and the J segment 3 bases; nucleotides outside the gene matches: 6. CDR3 length: 14 amino acids. Germline assignment: CDR1 MNHEY and CDR2 SVGEGT. The CDR3 sequence is CASNIAGGNYEQYF. The CDR3 DNA follows: TGTGCCAGCAATATAGCGGGGGGCAACTACGAGCAGTACTTC.